This is a list of T cell receptor beta chains from one sample in a study of cytomegalovirus exposure and HLA in healthy donors. Sequencing was performed with immunoSEQ multiplex PCR; in TCRdb, only in-frame clones are kept and a portion is missing. The table for this sample gives roughly 82,000 clones. Material: PBMCs. The receptor source for this set is a woman aged 55-69 years in good health and CMV-seronegative. CDR3s include the opening cysteine and the closing phenylalanine or tryptophan. The D gene is left open where the match is weak.

v_gene: TRBV9; len: 16; j_gene: TRBJ1-2; d_gene: NA; CDR3aa: CASSATNRDTLGGYTF; CDR3nt: TGTGCCAGCAGCGCCACCAACCGGGACACCCTGGGGGGCTACACCTTC
v_gene: TRBV28; len: 17; j_gene: TRBJ2-1; d_gene: NA; CDR3aa: CASSLLGRQGWGNEQFF; CDR3nt: TGTGCCAGCAGTTTATTGGGGCGTCAGGGGTGGGGCAATGAGCAGTTCTTC
v_gene: TRBV28; len: 15; j_gene: TRBJ2-4; d_gene: TRBD1; CDR3aa: CVSNFHRGAKNIQYF; CDR3nt: TGTGTCAGCAATTTCCACAGGGGAGCCAAAAACATTCAGTACTTC
v_gene: TRBV9; len: 15; j_gene: TRBJ2-7; d_gene: TRBD2; CDR3aa: CASPQTGRASYEQYF; CDR3nt: TGTGCCAGCCCCCAGACCGGGAGGGCCTCCTACGAGCAGTACTTC
v_gene: TRBV4-1; len: 17; j_gene: TRBJ2-1; d_gene: TRBD2; CDR3aa: CASSQVFKRERHNEQFF; CDR3nt: TGCGCCAGCAGCCAAGTTTTCAAGCGGGAACGCCACAATGAGCAGTTCTTC
v_gene: TRBV28; len: 17; j_gene: TRBJ2-6; d_gene: TRBD1; CDR3aa: CASQRTGTYSGANVLTF; CDR3nt: TGTGCCAGCCAGCGGACAGGGACCTACTCTGGGGCCAACGTCCTGACTTTC
v_gene: TRBV11-2; len: 14; j_gene: TRBJ1-2; d_gene: NA; CDR3aa: CASSLADGRGGYTF; CDR3nt: TGTGCCAGCAGCTTAGCCGACGGCCGAGGGGGCTACACCTTC
v_gene: TRBV19; len: 16; j_gene: TRBJ2-1; d_gene: NA; CDR3aa: CATPGSSPLSYNEQFF; CDR3nt: TGTGCCACCCCCGGTAGCAGCCCCCTCTCCTACAATGAGCAGTTCTTC
v_gene: TRBV7-2; len: 14; j_gene: TRBJ1-2; d_gene: TRBD1; CDR3aa: CASSLENRGHGYTF; CDR3nt: TGTGCCAGCAGCTTAGAGAACAGGGGCCATGGCTACACCTTC
v_gene: TRBV29-1; len: 13; j_gene: TRBJ1-2; d_gene: NA; CDR3aa: CSVGPTERTGYTF; CDR3nt: TGCAGCGTTGGTCCGACAGAGAGGACCGGCTACACCTTC
v_gene: TRBV27; len: 13; j_gene: TRBJ1-1; d_gene: NA; CDR3aa: CASSLGQGPLAFF; CDR3nt: TGTGCCAGCAGTTTAGGGCAGGGTCCCTTAGCTTTCTTT
v_gene: TRBV30; len: 13; j_gene: TRBJ2-5; d_gene: NA; CDR3aa: CAWSVGARETQYF; CDR3nt: TGTGCCTGGAGTGTAGGGGCGCGCGAGACCCAGTACTTC
v_gene: TRBV6-1; len: 14; j_gene: TRBJ2-2; d_gene: NA; CDR3aa: CATRWAGGDGELFF; CDR3nt: TGTGCCACCCGGTGGGCTGGAGGGGACGGGGAGCTGTTTTTT
v_gene: TRBV6-5; len: 15; j_gene: TRBJ1-2; d_gene: NA; CDR3aa: CASRQGNDLNYGYTF; CDR3nt: TGTGCCAGCAGACAGGGTAATGACCTTAACTATGGCTACACCTTC
v_gene: TRBV5-1; len: 15; j_gene: TRBJ2-2; d_gene: NA; CDR3aa: CASSLGSSDTGELFF; CDR3nt: TGCGCCAGCAGCTTGGGCTCGAGTGACACCGGGGAGCTGTTTTTT
v_gene: TRBV11-2; len: 13; j_gene: TRBJ1-1; d_gene: TRBD1; CDR3aa: CASSPRDRGEAFF; CDR3nt: TGTGCCAGCAGCCCCCGGGACAGGGGTGAAGCTTTCTTT
v_gene: TRBV7-2; len: 17; j_gene: TRBJ2-3; d_gene: NA; CDR3aa: CASSLSSSRGGTDTQYF; CDR3nt: TGTGCCAGCAGCTTGAGTAGCTCTCGCGGGGGCACAGATACGCAGTATTTT
v_gene: TRBV6-5; len: 16; j_gene: TRBJ2-1; d_gene: NA; CDR3aa: CASSYSARESGNEQFF; CDR3nt: TGTGCCAGCAGTTACAGCGCGAGAGAGTCGGGAAATGAGCAGTTCTTC
v_gene: TRBV19; len: 14; j_gene: TRBJ1-1; d_gene: NA; CDR3aa: CASSRKGWNTEAFF; CDR3nt: TGTGCCAGTAGTAGGAAGGGGTGGAACACTGAAGCTTTCTTT
v_gene: TRBV7-9; len: 14; j_gene: TRBJ2-1; d_gene: NA; CDR3aa: CASSADSSYNEQFF; CDR3nt: TGTGCCAGCAGCGCAGACAGTTCCTACAATGAGCAGTTCTTC
v_gene: TRBV18; len: 19; j_gene: TRBJ2-1; d_gene: TRBD2; CDR3aa: CASSPLTSGSNPSYNEQFF; CDR3nt: TGTGCCAGCTCACCCCTCACTAGCGGGAGTAACCCGTCCTACAATGAGCAGTTCTTC
v_gene: TRBV18; len: 12; j_gene: TRBJ1-2; d_gene: NA; CDR3aa: CASSPTSEGYTF; CDR3nt: TGTGCCAGCTCACCGACCAGCGAGGGCTACACCTTC
v_gene: TRBV11-2; len: 18; j_gene: TRBJ2-6; d_gene: TRBD1; CDR3aa: CASSTLDRGSSGANVLTF; CDR3nt: TGTGCCAGCAGCACCCTGGACAGGGGAAGTTCTGGGGCCAACGTCCTGACTTTC
v_gene: TRBV5-1; len: 14; j_gene: TRBJ2-7; d_gene: TRBD1; CDR3aa: CASSLGQGAYEQYF; CDR3nt: TGCGCCAGCAGCTTAGGTCAGGGGGCCTACGAGCAGTACTTC
v_gene: TRBV28; len: 15; j_gene: TRBJ1-5; d_gene: TRBD1; CDR3aa: CASRGSGTASIPQHF; CDR3nt: TGTGCCAGCAGGGGATCCGGGACAGCAAGTATCCCCCAGCATTTT
v_gene: TRBV19; len: 16; j_gene: TRBJ1-1; d_gene: TRBD1; CDR3aa: CASSDLQGRLNTEAFF; CDR3nt: TGTGCCAGTAGTGACCTACAGGGGCGGCTGAACACTGAAGCTTTCTTT
v_gene: TRBV18; len: 13; j_gene: TRBJ2-7; d_gene: TRBD1; CDR3aa: CASSPNRDSFPYF; CDR3nt: TGTGCCAGCTCACCTAACCGGGACAGTTTTCCGTACTTC
v_gene: TRBV7-2; len: 15; j_gene: TRBJ2-2; d_gene: TRBD2; CDR3aa: CASREGGRNTGELFF; CDR3nt: TGTGCCAGCAGAGAGGGCGGGAGGAACACCGGGGAGCTGTTTTTT
v_gene: TRBV29-1; len: 13; j_gene: TRBJ2-2; d_gene: NA; CDR3aa: CSYQGQSTGELFF; CDR3nt: TGCAGCTACCAAGGACAGTCCACCGGGGAGCTGTTTTTT
v_gene: TRBV4-3; len: 15; j_gene: TRBJ2-1; d_gene: TRBD2; CDR3aa: CASSPRLAEYNEQFF; CDR3nt: TGCGCCAGCAGCCCCCGACTAGCGGAATACAATGAGCAGTTCTTC
v_gene: TRBV28; len: 17; j_gene: TRBJ2-5; d_gene: TRBD2; CDR3aa: CASSLALIGSGKETQYF; CDR3nt: TGTGCCAGCAGTTTAGCCCTCATCGGTAGCGGGAAAGAGACCCAGTACTTC
v_gene: TRBV28; len: 13; j_gene: TRBJ1-2; d_gene: NA; CDR3aa: CASVRQENYGYTF; CDR3nt: TGTGCCTCCGTGCGACAGGAGAACTATGGCTACACCTTC
v_gene: TRBV6-5; len: 15; j_gene: TRBJ2-2; d_gene: NA; CDR3aa: CATGWQGGSTGELFF; CDR3nt: TGTGCCACCGGCTGGCAGGGTGGTTCCACCGGGGAGCTGTTTTTT
v_gene: TRBV2; len: 14; j_gene: TRBJ1-5; d_gene: TRBD1; CDR3aa: CASSGTGARQPQHF; CDR3nt: TGTGCCAGCAGTGGGACAGGCGCTAGGCAGCCCCAGCATTTT
v_gene: TRBV7-2; len: 15; j_gene: TRBJ2-2; d_gene: NA; CDR3aa: CASSPTGRVSGELFF; CDR3nt: TGTGCCAGCAGCCCAACGGGCAGGGTTAGCGGGGAGCTGTTTTTT
v_gene: TRBV7-2; len: 15; j_gene: TRBJ1-1; d_gene: NA; CDR3aa: CASSLGTAMNTEAFF; CDR3nt: TGTGCCAGCAGCTTAGGGACAGCAATGAACACTGAAGCTTTCTTT
v_gene: TRBV6-5; len: 14; j_gene: TRBJ1-1; d_gene: NA; CDR3aa: CASSYSEGLAEAFF; CDR3nt: TGTGCCAGCAGTTACTCGGAGGGCCTCGCTGAAGCTTTCTTT
v_gene: TRBV6-1; len: 14; j_gene: TRBJ2-1; d_gene: NA; CDR3aa: CASSEPQSWNEQFF; CDR3nt: TGTGCCAGCAGTGAACCCCAGTCGTGGAATGAGCAGTTCTTC
v_gene: TRBV28; len: 13; j_gene: TRBJ1-1; d_gene: NA; CDR3aa: CASSLSVNTEAFF; CDR3nt: TGTGCCAGCAGTTTATCCGTGAACACTGAAGCTTTCTTT
v_gene: TRBV5-1; len: 16; j_gene: TRBJ2-2; d_gene: TRBD2; CDR3aa: CASSSALAGFTGELFF; CDR3nt: TGCGCCAGCAGCTCCGCCCTAGCGGGGTTCACCGGGGAGCTGTTTTTT
v_gene: TRBV6-1; len: 14; j_gene: TRBJ1-1; d_gene: NA; CDR3aa: CASSEGLRDTEAFF; CDR3nt: TGTGCCAGCAGTGAAGGCCTGCGCGACACTGAAGCTTTCTTT
v_gene: TRBV27; len: 14; j_gene: TRBJ2-7; d_gene: NA; CDR3aa: CASSLSAQTYEQYF; CDR3nt: TGTGCCAGCAGTTTATCGGCCCAAACCTACGAGCAGTACTTC
v_gene: TRBV6-5; len: 15; j_gene: TRBJ1-6; d_gene: NA; CDR3aa: CASSYTRDSNSPLHF; CDR3nt: TGTGCCAGCAGTTACACAAGAGACAGTAATTCACCCCTCCACTTT
v_gene: TRBV5-1; len: 12; j_gene: TRBJ2-1; d_gene: NA; CDR3aa: CASSLTGYEQFF; CDR3nt: TGCGCCAGCAGCTTGACCGGGTATGAGCAGTTCTTC
v_gene: TRBV28; len: 12; j_gene: TRBJ1-1; d_gene: NA; CDR3aa: CASSPTNTEAFF; CDR3nt: TGTGCCAGCAGCCCGACTAACACTGAAGCTTTCTTT
v_gene: TRBV28; len: 15; j_gene: TRBJ1-2; d_gene: NA; CDR3aa: CASRGGEEGQYGYTF; CDR3nt: TGTGCCAGCAGGGGAGGGGAAGAGGGCCAGTATGGCTACACCTTC
v_gene: TRBV19; len: 13; j_gene: TRBJ2-1; d_gene: NA; CDR3aa: CASRRDSYNEQFF; CDR3nt: TGTGCCAGTAGGCGGGACTCCTACAATGAGCAGTTCTTC
v_gene: TRBV2; len: 16; j_gene: TRBJ1-3; d_gene: NA; CDR3aa: CASSGIQSHSGNTIYF; CDR3nt: TGTGCCAGCAGTGGTATACAGTCCCACTCTGGAAACACCATATATTTT
v_gene: TRBV2; len: 13; j_gene: TRBJ1-2; d_gene: TRBD1; CDR3aa: CARYRTGGGGYTF; CDR3nt: TGTGCCAGATACCGGACAGGGGGCGGGGGCTACACCTTC
v_gene: TRBV5-1; len: 14; j_gene: TRBJ2-7; d_gene: TRBD1; CDR3aa: CASSPGQGGYEQYF; CDR3nt: TGCGCCAGCAGCCCCGGACAGGGGGGCTACGAGCAGTACTTC
v_gene: TRBV7-8; len: 13; j_gene: TRBJ1-4; d_gene: NA; CDR3aa: CASSLGSGEKLFF; CDR3nt: TGTGCCAGCAGCCTAGGTAGTGGTGAAAAACTGTTTTTT
v_gene: TRBV7-2; len: 18; j_gene: TRBJ2-5; d_gene: TRBD2; CDR3aa: CASSLVLAGKGSRETQYF; CDR3nt: TGTGCCAGCAGCTTAGTCCTAGCGGGAAAGGGGAGTAGGGAGACCCAGTACTTC
v_gene: TRBV7-6; len: 15; j_gene: TRBJ2-1; d_gene: NA; CDR3aa: CASSLKGQVYNEQFF; CDR3nt: TGTGCCAGCAGCTTAAAGGGACAAGTCTACAATGAGCAGTTCTTC
v_gene: TRBV7-9; len: 16; j_gene: TRBJ1-6; d_gene: TRBD1; CDR3aa: CASSSTKTGGRSPLHF; CDR3nt: TGTGCCAGCAGCTCGACCAAGACAGGGGGAAGATCACCCCTCCACTTT